The 4 T cell receptor beta chains below were found in one sample sequenced in a study of T cells in tuberculosis. Sorting used thawed, overnight-rested PBMC stained with anti-CD3, a viability dye and GMM-loaded CD1B tetramer. The CD1B tetramers carried C32 glucose monomycolate purified from Rhodococcus equi. The assay was immunoSEQ multiplex PCR, and TCRdb's table has in-frame clones only and misses some. The sample records tens of thousands of clones, 81% being singletons. Sequenced: CD1b-GMM tetramer-negative cells sorted from PBMCs. The source is an adult woman with latent tuberculosis.

The rearrangement uses TRBV18 and TRBJ2-7, with TRBD1 matching over 10 bases. Germline trimming cut 3 bases from V and 4 bases from J; bases unmatched to any gene: 9. The CDR3 has 16 amino acids. CDR1 is KGHSH and CDR2 is LQKENI in the germline V gene. CDR3 sequence (DNA): TGTGCCAGCTCACCCACGAGGCTGGACAGGGGGTACGAGCAGTACTTC. Its protein is CASSPTRLDRGYEQYF. Drawing the rest from reference TRBV18 and TRBJ2-7, the complete variable domain is NAGVMQNPRHLVRRRGQEARLRCSPMKGHSHVYWYRQLPEEGLKFMVYLQKENIIDESGMPKERFSAEFPKEGPSILRIQQVVRGDSAAYFCASSPTRLDRGYEQYFGPGTRLTVT.

This chain connects TRBV15 to TRBJ2-1, with D tentatively TRBD2 (6 bases). CDR3 size: 15 residues. Trimming stripped 1 base from V and 5 bases from J, with 12 bases between. In germline, CDR1 is LNHNV, CDR2 YYDKDF (reference sequence). CDR3 sequence reads: CATSRVQGGNNEQFF. The DNA for the CDR3 is TGTGCCACCAGCAGAGTTCAGGGAGGAAACAATGAGCAGTTCTTC.

This chain uses TRBV25-1 with TRBJ2-5; 8 nucleotides agree with TRBD1. This CDR3 region has 12 residues. Germline CDR1 reads MGHDK; CDR2 reads SYGVNS. The V segment lost 10 bases and the J segment 3 bases; nucleotides outside the gene matches: 4. The CDR3 DNA sequence: TGTGCCACCCGACAGGGGAAAGAGACCCAGTACTTC. It is translated as CATRQGKETQYF. The full variable domain, with the rest looked up from reference TRBV25-1 and TRBJ2-5, is EADIYQTPRYLVIGTGKKITLECSQTMGHDKMYWYQQDPGMELHLIHYSYGVNSTEKGDLSSESTVSRIRTEHFPLTLESARPSHTSQYLCATRQGKETQYFGPGTRLLVL.

The chain couples TRBV9 to TRBJ1-2, with D maybe TRBD1 (6 bases). Germline CDR1 SGDLS, CDR2 YYNGEE. Trimming left V 3 bases short and J 2 bases short, with 14 bases between. This CDR3 is 15 amino acids long. The CDR3 spells CASSARQDINYGYTF. The CDR3 DNA sequence: TGTGCCAGCAGCGCCAGACAGGACATAAACTATGGCTACACCTTC.